This T cell receptor (beta chain) was retrieved from a study of response to subunit inactivated influenza vaccine. TCRdb processed the RT-PCR reads anew with MiXCR; each CDR3 protein has one entry. The sample has about 780,000 distinct CDR3 sequences; less than 20% are singletons. Turning to this clonotype: Antigen: not known.

Study-wide results and limits: T cells newly recruited by each seasonal influenza vaccination are few, the authors suggested.

Unmatched junction bases numbered 11, after V lost 3 bases and J lost 9 bases. Germline V gene sequence: CDR1 MDHEN, CDR2 SYDVKM. CDR3 length: 17 residues. The source was PBMCs from blood, collected about 5 days after vaccination. This clonotype was sampled from a man aged 45-60 years who received an inactivated influenza vaccine. This chain connects TRBV28 to TRBJ2-1, with 13 bases fitting TRBD2. The CDR3 DNA reads TGTGCCAGCAGTTTCCAAATCACTAGCGGGAGGGCGGGTGAGCAGTTCTTC. Protein: CASSFQITSGRAGEQFF.